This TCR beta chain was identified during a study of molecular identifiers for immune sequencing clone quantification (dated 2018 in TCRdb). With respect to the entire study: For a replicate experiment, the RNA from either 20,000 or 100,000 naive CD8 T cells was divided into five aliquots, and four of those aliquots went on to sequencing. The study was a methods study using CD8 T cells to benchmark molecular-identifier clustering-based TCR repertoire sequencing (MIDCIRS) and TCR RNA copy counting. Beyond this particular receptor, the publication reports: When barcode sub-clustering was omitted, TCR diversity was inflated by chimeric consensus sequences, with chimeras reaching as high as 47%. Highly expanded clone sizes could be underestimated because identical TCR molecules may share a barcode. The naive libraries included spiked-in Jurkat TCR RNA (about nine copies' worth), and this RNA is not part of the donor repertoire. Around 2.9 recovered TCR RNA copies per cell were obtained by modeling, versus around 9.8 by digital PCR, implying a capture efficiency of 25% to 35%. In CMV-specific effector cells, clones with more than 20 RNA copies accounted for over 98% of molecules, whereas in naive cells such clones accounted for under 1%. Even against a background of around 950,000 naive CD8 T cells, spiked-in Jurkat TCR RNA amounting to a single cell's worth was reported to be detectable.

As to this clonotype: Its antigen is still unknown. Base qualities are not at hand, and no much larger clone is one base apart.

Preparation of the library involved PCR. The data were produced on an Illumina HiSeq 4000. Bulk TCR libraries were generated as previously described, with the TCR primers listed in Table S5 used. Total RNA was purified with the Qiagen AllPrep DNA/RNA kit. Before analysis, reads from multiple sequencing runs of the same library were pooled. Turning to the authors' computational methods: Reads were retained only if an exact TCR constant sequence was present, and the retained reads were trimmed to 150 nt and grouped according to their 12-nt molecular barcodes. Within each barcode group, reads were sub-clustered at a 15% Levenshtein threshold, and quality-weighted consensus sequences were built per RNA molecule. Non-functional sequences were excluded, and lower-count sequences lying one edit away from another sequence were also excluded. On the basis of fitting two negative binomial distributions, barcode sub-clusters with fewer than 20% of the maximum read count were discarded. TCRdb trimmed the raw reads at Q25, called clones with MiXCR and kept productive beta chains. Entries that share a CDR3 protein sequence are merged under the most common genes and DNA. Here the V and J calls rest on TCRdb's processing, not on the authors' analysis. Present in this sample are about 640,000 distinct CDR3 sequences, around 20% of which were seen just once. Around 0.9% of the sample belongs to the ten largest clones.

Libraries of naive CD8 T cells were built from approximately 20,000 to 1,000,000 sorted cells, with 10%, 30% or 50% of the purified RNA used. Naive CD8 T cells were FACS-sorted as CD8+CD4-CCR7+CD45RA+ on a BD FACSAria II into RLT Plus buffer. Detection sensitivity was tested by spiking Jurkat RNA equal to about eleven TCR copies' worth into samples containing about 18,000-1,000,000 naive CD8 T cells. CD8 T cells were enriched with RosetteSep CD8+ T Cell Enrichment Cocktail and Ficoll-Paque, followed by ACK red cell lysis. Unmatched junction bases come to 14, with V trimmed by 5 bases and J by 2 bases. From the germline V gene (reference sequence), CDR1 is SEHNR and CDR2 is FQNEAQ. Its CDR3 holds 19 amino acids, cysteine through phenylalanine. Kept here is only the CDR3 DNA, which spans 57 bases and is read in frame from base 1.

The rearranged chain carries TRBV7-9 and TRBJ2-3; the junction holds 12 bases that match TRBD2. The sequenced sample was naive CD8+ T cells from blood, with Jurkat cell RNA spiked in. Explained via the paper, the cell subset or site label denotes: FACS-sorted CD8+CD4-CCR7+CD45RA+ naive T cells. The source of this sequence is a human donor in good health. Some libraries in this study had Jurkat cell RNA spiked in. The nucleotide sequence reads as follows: TGTGCCAGCAGCCATTCTGTAGGACTAGCGGGGACGAACACAGATACGCAGTATTTT. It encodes CASSHSVGLAGTNTDTQYF. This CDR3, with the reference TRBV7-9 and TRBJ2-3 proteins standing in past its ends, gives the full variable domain DTGVSQNPRHKITKRGQNVTFRCDPISEHNRLYWYRQTLGQGPEFLTYFQNEAQLEKSRLLSDRFSAERPKGSFSTLEIQRTEQGDSAMYLCASSHSVGLAGTNTDTQYFGPGTRLTVL.